Listed below are T cell receptor beta chains from one sample, sequenced in a study of blood T cell repertoires in COVID-19. Sequencing used immunoSEQ multiplex PCR; TCRdb keeps in-frame clones, though not all of them. Found here are 150,000 or so clones, over 70% of them singletons; the top ten hold roughly 2.9%. Sequencing was carried out using peripheral blood. These TCRs come from an older woman with acute or convalescent COVID-19. CDR3s include the opening cysteine and the closing phenylalanine or tryptophan. A D gene is named only where the DNA matches it firmly. Only some rows state a clone size, as once, few, many or a class for expanded clones.

CDR3 protein: CASSATTGTGSEKLFF
CDR3 DNA: TGCGCCAGCAGCGCTACGACCGGGACAGGGTCTGAAAAACTGTTTTTT
D gene: TRBD1
clone size: -
J gene: TRBJ1-4
V gene: TRBV5-1

CDR3 protein: CASRGNMNTEAFF
CDR3 DNA: TGTGCCAGTCGGGGGAACATGAACACTGAAGCTTTCTTT
D gene: -
clone size: -
J gene: TRBJ1-1
V gene: TRBV2

CDR3 protein: CASSADRGRGGQPQHF
CDR3 DNA: TGTGCCAGCAGCGCGGACAGGGGGCGAGGCGGTCAGCCCCAGCATTTT
D gene: TRBD1
clone size: -
J gene: TRBJ1-5
V gene: TRBV5-6

CDR3 protein: CASRRTGSTLNTEAFF
CDR3 DNA: TGTGCCAGCAGACGGACAGGGAGTACCCTGAACACTGAAGCTTTCTTT
D gene: TRBD1
clone size: -
J gene: TRBJ1-1
V gene: TRBV2

CDR3 protein: CASSPRGGSSPLHF
CDR3 DNA: TGTGCCAGCAGTCCCCGAGGAGGGAGTTCACCCCTCCACTTT
D gene: -
clone size: -
J gene: TRBJ1-6
V gene: TRBV28

CDR3 protein: CASSVQGARFNEKLFF
CDR3 DNA: TGTGCCAGCAGCGTGCAGGGGGCGCGTTTCAATGAAAAACTGTTTTTT
D gene: TRBD1
clone size: once
J gene: TRBJ1-4
V gene: TRBV9

CDR3 protein: CASSYSPGTSDFYNNEQFF
CDR3 DNA: TGTGCCAGCAGTTACTCGCCCGGGACTAGCGATTTTTATAACAATGAGCAGTTCTTC
D gene: TRBD2
clone size: -
J gene: TRBJ2-1
V gene: TRBV6-2/TRBV6-3

CDR3 protein: CAWSVPGGGYTF
CDR3 DNA: TGTGCCTGGAGTGTACCAGGGGGCGGCTACACCTTC
D gene: TRBD1
clone size: once
J gene: TRBJ1-2
V gene: TRBV30

CDR3 protein: CASSSAGGSGNTIYF
CDR3 DNA: TGTGCCAGCAGTTCAGCAGGGGGCTCTGGAAACACCATATATTTT
D gene: TRBD1
clone size: -
J gene: TRBJ1-3
V gene: TRBV6-5

CDR3 protein: CASSLTPPGIGNSPLHF
CDR3 DNA: TGTGCCAGCAGTTTAACCCCCCCAGGGATTGGTAATTCACCCCTCCACTTT
D gene: -
clone size: -
J gene: TRBJ1-6
V gene: TRBV27

CDR3 protein: CASWDREVSGYEQYF
CDR3 DNA: TGTGCCAGCTGGGACAGGGAGGTCTCTGGGTACGAGCAGTACTTC
D gene: TRBD1
clone size: -
J gene: TRBJ2-7
V gene: TRBV6-5

CDR3 protein: CASSEKWTGPYNEQFF
CDR3 DNA: TGTGCCAGCAGTGAAAAGTGGACAGGTCCCTACAATGAGCAGTTCTTC
D gene: TRBD1
clone size: -
J gene: TRBJ2-1
V gene: TRBV6-1

CDR3 protein: CASSKGLAQDEQFF
CDR3 DNA: TGTGCCAGCAGCAAAGGACTAGCTCAAGATGAGCAGTTCTTC
D gene: TRBD2
clone size: -
J gene: TRBJ2-1
V gene: TRBV7-2

CDR3 protein: CASSVASGGPSHNEQFF
CDR3 DNA: TGTGCCAGCAGCGTTGCTAGCGGGGGGCCCTCCCACAATGAGCAGTTCTTC
D gene: TRBD2
clone size: -
J gene: TRBJ2-1
V gene: TRBV7-2

CDR3 protein: CASSLAPGNSGNTIYF
CDR3 DNA: TGTGCCAGCAGCTTAGCCCCAGGAAACTCTGGAAACACCATATATTTT
D gene: -
clone size: -
J gene: TRBJ1-3
V gene: TRBV7-6

CDR3 protein: CASSENPTSRAYNEQFF
CDR3 DNA: TGTGCCAGCAGTGAAAACCCGACTTCGAGGGCCTACAATGAGCAGTTCTTC
D gene: -
clone size: -
J gene: TRBJ2-1
V gene: TRBV6-1

CDR3 protein: CASSQQGGEQYF
CDR3 DNA: TGTGCCAGCAGCCAGCAGGGAGGCGAGCAGTACTTC
D gene: -
clone size: -
J gene: TRBJ2-7
V gene: TRBV6-6

CDR3 protein: CASSAPLYRGGRSGELFF
CDR3 DNA: TGTGCCAGCAGTGCCCCCCTGTACAGGGGGGGGCGGAGCGGGGAGCTGTTTTTT
D gene: -
clone size: -
J gene: TRBJ2-2
V gene: TRBV2

CDR3 protein: CASSSSATSYEQYF
CDR3 DNA: TGTGCCAGCAGCTCGAGCGCTACTTCCTACGAGCAGTACTTC
D gene: -
clone size: -
J gene: TRBJ2-7
V gene: TRBV5-4

CDR3 protein: CASSSRIDGNYGYTF
CDR3 DNA: TGTGCCAGCAGCTCTCGAATAGACGGGAACTATGGCTACACCTTC
D gene: -
clone size: -
J gene: TRBJ1-2
V gene: TRBV13

CDR3 protein: CASARGSNEKLFF
CDR3 DNA: TGTGCCAGTGCCAGGGGGTCTAATGAAAAACTGTTTTTT
D gene: TRBD1
clone size: -
J gene: TRBJ1-4
V gene: TRBV2

CDR3 protein: CASSPGPGQGGHRLFF
CDR3 DNA: TGTGCCAGCTCACCAGGTCCCGGACAGGGTGGCCACAGACTGTTTTTT
D gene: TRBD1
clone size: -
J gene: TRBJ1-4
V gene: TRBV18

CDR3 protein: CASSLGTGVHEQYF
CDR3 DNA: TGCGCCAGCAGCTTGGGGACAGGGGTCCACGAGCAGTACTTC
D gene: TRBD1
clone size: -
J gene: TRBJ2-7
V gene: TRBV5-1

CDR3 protein: CASSQAGRDWRSGYTF
CDR3 DNA: TGTGCCAGCAGCCAAGCGGGAAGGGACTGGCGATCCGGCTACACCTTC
D gene: -
clone size: -
J gene: TRBJ1-2
V gene: TRBV3-1/TRBV3-2

CDR3 protein: CASSLIAGATDTQYF
CDR3 DNA: TGTGCCAGCAGCCTAATAGCGGGTGCAACAGATACGCAGTATTTT
D gene: TRBD2
clone size: -
J gene: TRBJ2-3
V gene: TRBV6-4

CDR3 protein: CASSYSGPDRAGTQYF
CDR3 DNA: TGTGCCAGCAGTTACTCGGGGCCCGACAGGGCAGGGACCCAGTACTTC
D gene: TRBD1
clone size: -
J gene: TRBJ2-5
V gene: TRBV6-5

CDR3 protein: CASSLVSPPRGTEAFF
CDR3 DNA: TGCGCCAGCAGCTTGGTCTCACCGCCTAGGGGCACTGAAGCTTTCTTT
D gene: -
clone size: -
J gene: TRBJ1-1
V gene: TRBV5-1

CDR3 protein: CASSSGGVYTGELFF
CDR3 DNA: TGTGCCAGCAGTAGCGGGGGGGTGTACACCGGGGAGCTGTTTTTT
D gene: TRBD2
clone size: -
J gene: TRBJ2-2
V gene: TRBV9

CDR3 protein: CASSLGGQGLTDTQYF
CDR3 DNA: TGTGCCAGCAGCTTAGGGGGACAGGGTTTGACAGATACGCAGTATTTT
D gene: TRBD1
clone size: -
J gene: TRBJ2-3
V gene: TRBV7-2